This T cell receptor (beta chain) derives from a study of blood T cell repertoires in COVID-19. About the study: Italy, Spain and the United States were the sources of the convalescent and acute COVID-19 samples. Nucleic acid was either cDNA or gDNA, and it came from T cells, B-cell-depleted T cells, or PBMCs.

V was clipped by 0 bases and J by 8 bases; unmatched bases: 5. The CDR3 totals 13 residues. The germline gives CDR1 GTSNPN, CDR2 SVGIG (reference sequence). Per the study methods: The authors estimated nucleated cell counts from reference gene primer amplification. Sequencing was performed with immunoSEQ multiplex PCR; in TCRdb, only in-frame clones are kept and a portion is missing. V and J calls and clone size come straight from that table; D and trimming were deduced from the DNA. In the table there are about 120,000 clones, 85% to 90% of which are singletons. This sequence joins TRBV30 and TRBJ1-2; TRBD1 aligns across 8 bases. The sequence derives from a woman in her forties or fifties with acute or convalescent COVID-19. What was sequenced was peripheral blood. This CDR3 reads CAWSVDRTGGYTF. The CDR3, as DNA: TGTGCCTGGAGTGTAGACAGGACAGGGGGCTACACCTTC. The whole variable domain, filled in from reference TRBV30 and TRBJ1-2, reads SQTIHQWPATLVQPVGSPLSLECTVEGTSNPNLYWYRQAAGRGLQLLFYSVGIGQISSEVPQNLSASRPQDRQFILSSKKLLLSDSGFYLCAWSVDRTGGYTFGSGTRLTVV.